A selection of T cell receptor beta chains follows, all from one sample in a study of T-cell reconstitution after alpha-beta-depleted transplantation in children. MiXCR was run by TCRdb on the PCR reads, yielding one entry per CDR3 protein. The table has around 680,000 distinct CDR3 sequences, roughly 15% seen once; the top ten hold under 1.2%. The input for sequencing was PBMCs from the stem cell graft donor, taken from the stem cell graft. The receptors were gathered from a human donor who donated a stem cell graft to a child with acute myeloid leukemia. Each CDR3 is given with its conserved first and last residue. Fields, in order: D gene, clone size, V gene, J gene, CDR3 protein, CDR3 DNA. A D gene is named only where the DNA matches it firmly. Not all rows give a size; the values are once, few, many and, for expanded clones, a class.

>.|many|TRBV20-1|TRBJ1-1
CSAVRPGRNTEAFF
TGCAGTGCTGTCCGCCCAGGGAGGAACACTGAAGCTTTCTTT
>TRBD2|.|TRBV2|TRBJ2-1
CASRGGDGSYNEQFF
TGTGCCAGCAGGGGGGGGGACGGTTCCTACAATGAGCAGTTCTTC
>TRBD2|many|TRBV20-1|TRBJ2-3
CSARVASGLTDTQYF
TGCAGTGCTAGAGTAGCTAGCGGCCTCACAGATACGCAGTATTTT
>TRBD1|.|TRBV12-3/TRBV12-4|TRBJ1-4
CASRAPGQGKEKRFF
TGTGCCAGCAGGGCGCCTGGACAGGGGAAAGAAAAACGGTTTTTT
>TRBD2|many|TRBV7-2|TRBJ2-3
CASSPSGGIDTQYF
TGTGCCAGCAGCCCTAGCGGGGGGATCGATACGCAGTATTTT
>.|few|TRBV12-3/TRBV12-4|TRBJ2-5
CASSLRGLLETQYF
TGTGCCAGCAGTTTACGCGGTCTACTTGAGACCCAGTACTTC
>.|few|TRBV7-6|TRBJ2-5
CASTLTGQETQYF
TGTGCCAGCACCTTAACGGGCCAAGAGACCCAGTACTTC
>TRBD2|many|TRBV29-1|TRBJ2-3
CSVRGTSGGGDTQYF
TGCAGCGTTAGAGGGACTAGCGGGGGCGGAGATACGCAGTATTTT
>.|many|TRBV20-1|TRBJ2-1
CSASPLRMSSYNEQFF
TGCAGTGCTAGCCCCCTCAGAATGAGCTCCTACAATGAGCAGTTCTTC
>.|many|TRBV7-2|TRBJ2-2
CASSSPTAIRGELFF
TGTGCCAGCAGCTCTCCGACGGCCATAAGGGGGGAGCTGTTTTTT
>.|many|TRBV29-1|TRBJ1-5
CSVEDRQRVPGNQPQHF
TGCAGCGTTGAAGATCGACAGCGGGTGCCGGGCAATCAGCCCCAGCATTTT
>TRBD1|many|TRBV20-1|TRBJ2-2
CSARAPPGQGNTGELFF
TGCAGTGCTAGAGCCCCCCCTGGACAGGGGAACACCGGGGAGCTGTTTTTT
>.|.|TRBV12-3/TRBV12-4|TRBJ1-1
CASSSAGRTEAFF
TGTGCCAGCAGCTCCGCAGGGCGAACTGAAGCTTTCTTT
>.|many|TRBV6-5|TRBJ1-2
CASSLYRDLLVGSDYGYTF
TGTGCCAGCAGCTTATACAGGGATCTACTGGTGGGGAGTGACTATGGCTACACCTTC
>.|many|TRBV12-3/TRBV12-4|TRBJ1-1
CASSGRVTEAFF
TGTGCCAGCTCAGGGAGGGTGACTGAAGCTTTCTTT
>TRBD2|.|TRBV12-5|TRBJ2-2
CASGLVLAGYAGELFF
TGTGCTAGTGGTTTGGTCCTAGCGGGGTACGCCGGGGAGCTGTTTTTT
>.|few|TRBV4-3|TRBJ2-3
CASSQDRGALTDTQYF
TGCGCCAGCAGCCAAGACCGGGGGGCTTTGACAGATACGCAGTATTTT
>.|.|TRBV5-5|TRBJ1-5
CASSDDRQYSNQPQHF
TGTGCCAGCAGCGATGACAGGCAATATAGCAATCAGCCCCAGCATTTT
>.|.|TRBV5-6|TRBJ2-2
CASSPLGEAGELFF
TGTGCCAGCAGCCCCCTAGGGGAGGCCGGGGAGCTGTTTTTT
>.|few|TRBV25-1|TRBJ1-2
CASSEYGGRYGYTF
TGTGCCAGCAGTGAATATGGGGGGCGGTATGGCTACACCTTC
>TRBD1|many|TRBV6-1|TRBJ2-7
CASSPRDRGSYEQYF
TGTGCCAGCAGTCCTCGGGACAGGGGGTCCTACGAGCAGTACTTC
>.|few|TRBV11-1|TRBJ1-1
CASSFPGAGDTEAFF
TGTGCCAGCAGCTTTCCAGGGGCGGGCGACACTGAAGCTTTCTTT
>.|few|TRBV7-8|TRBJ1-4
CASSKHRVGNEKLFF
TGTGCCAGCAGCAAACACAGGGTTGGTAATGAAAAACTGTTTTTT
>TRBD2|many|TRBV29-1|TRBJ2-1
CSVRTSGGNEQFF
TGCAGCGTTCGTACTAGCGGGGGTAATGAGCAGTTCTTC
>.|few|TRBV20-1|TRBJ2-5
CSASIPDGPQETQYF
TGCAGTGCCTCTATCCCGGACGGCCCCCAAGAGACCCAGTACTTC
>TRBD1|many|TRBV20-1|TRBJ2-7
CSARDRGYEQYF
TGCAGTGCTCGGGACAGGGGCTACGAGCAGTACTTC
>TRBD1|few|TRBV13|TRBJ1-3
CASSLGQPIEGTIYF
TGTGCCAGCAGCCTGGGACAGCCGATTGAGGGCACCATATATTTT
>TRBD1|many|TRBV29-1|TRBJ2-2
CSVAWDRATGELFF
TGCAGCGTTGCGTGGGACAGGGCCACCGGGGAGCTGTTTTTT
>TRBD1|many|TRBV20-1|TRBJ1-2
CSADPMTGHGYTF
TGCAGTGCCGACCCAATGACAGGGCATGGCTACACCTTC
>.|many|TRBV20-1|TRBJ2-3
CSARVPPGVGTDTQYF
TGCAGTGCTAGAGTTCCGCCAGGGGTGGGAACAGATACGCAGTATTTT
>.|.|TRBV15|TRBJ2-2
CATSREENTGELFF
TGTGCCACCAGCAGAGAGGAGAACACCGGGGAGCTGTTTTTT
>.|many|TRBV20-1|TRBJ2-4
CSLQGKNIQYF
TGCAGTTTGCAGGGGAAAAACATTCAGTACTTC
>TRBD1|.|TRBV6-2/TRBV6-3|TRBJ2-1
CASSSPGTGWFF
TGTGCCAGCAGTTCCCCCGGGACAGGGTGGTTCTTC
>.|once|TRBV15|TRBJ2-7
CATAPPGAYEQYF
TGTGCCACCGCTCCTCCGGGGGCCTACGAGCAGTACTTC
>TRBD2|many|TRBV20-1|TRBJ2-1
CSARPLGLADYNEQFF
TGCAGTGCTAGACCTCTAGGGCTAGCGGACTACAATGAGCAGTTCTTC
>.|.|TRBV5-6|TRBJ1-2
CASSPGRGIGGYTF
TGTGCCAGCAGCCCGGGACGGGGCATCGGAGGCTACACCTTC
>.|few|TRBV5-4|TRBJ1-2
CASSLGIPKRGSGYTF
TGTGCCAGCAGCCTCGGGATCCCCAAGAGAGGGTCTGGCTACACCTTC
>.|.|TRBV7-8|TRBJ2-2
CASSLAREYGELFF
TGTGCCAGCAGCTTAGCCAGGGAATACGGGGAGCTGTTTTTT
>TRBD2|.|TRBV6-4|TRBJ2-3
CASSDSPGGHGTDTQYF
TGTGCCAGCAGTGACTCGCCGGGGGGGCACGGCACAGATACGCAGTATTTT
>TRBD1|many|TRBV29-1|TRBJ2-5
CSVEDRDRGAETQYF
TGCAGCGTTGAAGACCGGGACAGGGGTGCTGAGACCCAGTACTTC
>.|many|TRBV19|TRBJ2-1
CASSYQGPYNEQFF
TGTGCCAGTAGTTACCAGGGGCCCTACAATGAGCAGTTCTTC
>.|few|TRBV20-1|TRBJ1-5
CSARGVLGNQPQHF
TGCAGTGCTAGAGGGGTTTTGGGGAATCAGCCCCAGCATTTT
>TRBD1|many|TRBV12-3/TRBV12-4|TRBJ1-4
CASSSRTGIGEKLFF
TGTGCCAGCAGTTCCCGGACAGGAATAGGTGAAAAACTGTTTTTT
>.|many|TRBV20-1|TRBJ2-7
CSARGGQNFRYEQYF
TGCAGTGCTAGAGGGGGGCAGAATTTCCGGTACGAGCAGTACTTC
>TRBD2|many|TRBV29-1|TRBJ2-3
CSVPPGGTSTDTQYF
TGCAGCGTTCCCCCGGGAGGAACTAGCACAGATACGCAGTATTTT
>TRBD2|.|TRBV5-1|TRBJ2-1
CASSLEIQRGAPHHEQFF
TGCGCCAGCAGCTTGGAGATACAGCGGGGGGCGCCTCATCATGAGCAGTTCTTC
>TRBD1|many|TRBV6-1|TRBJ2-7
CASSPRGPYYEQYF
TGTGCCAGCAGCCCGAGGGGGCCTTACTACGAGCAGTACTTC
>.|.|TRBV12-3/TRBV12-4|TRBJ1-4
CASSSQYFGKGEKLFF
TGTGCCAGCAGTTCCCAATACTTCGGGAAGGGAGAAAAACTGTTTTTT
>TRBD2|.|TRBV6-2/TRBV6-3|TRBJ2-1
CASSELAGTFSYNEQFF
TGTGCCAGCAGTGAACTAGCGGGGACCTTCTCCTACAATGAGCAGTTCTTC
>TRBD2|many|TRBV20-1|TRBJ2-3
CSASSRGGGTDTQYF
TGCAGTGCTAGTTCCCGGGGGGGCGGCACAGATACGCAGTATTTT
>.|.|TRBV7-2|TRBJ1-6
CASETRFDSPLHF
TGTGCCAGTGAGACTCGGTTTGATTCACCCCTCCACTTT
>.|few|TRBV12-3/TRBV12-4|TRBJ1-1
CASSQLRAGNTEAFF
TGTGCCAGCAGCCAGTTGAGGGCTGGGAACACTGAAGCTTTCTTT
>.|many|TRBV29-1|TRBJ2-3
CSVEVRTDTQYF
TGCAGCGTTGAAGTCAGAACAGATACGCAGTATTTT
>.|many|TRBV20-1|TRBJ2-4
CSATRGFIAKNIQYF
TGCAGTGCTACCAGGGGCTTTATAGCCAAAAACATTCAGTACTTC